What follows describes a single T cell receptor (beta chain). Its target is unknown. This sample stems from a study of T-cell memory formation after mild COVID-19. Looking at the study overall: TCR clusters showed largely donor specificity. Study findings and constraints: Several responding clones turned up in pre-infection memory, indicating that cross-reactive memory may have taken part. The study found balanced CD4/CD8 in clones contracting day 15 to 85 and a CD4+ lean in later expanders.

This CDR3 contains 14 residues. Trimming removed 4 bases from V and 4 bases from J, with 13 bases in between. Per germline, CDR1 MNHNS and CDR2 SASEGT. Constant-segment primers and 5'RACE yielded cDNA libraries for TCR alpha and TCR beta, each carrying sample barcodes and UMIs. TCRdb reprocessed the 5' RACE reads with MiXCR, giving one entry per CDR3 protein. The repertoire includes roughly 320,000 distinct CDR3 sequences, approximately 27% of them detected once, and 13% sits in the top ten. V and J are TRBV6-1 and TRBJ1-2; maybe TRBD1 (5 bases). The clonotype comes from an adult woman who had mild COVID-19 (a few samples of this study predate the infection). Cell type and time point are not known. The sample consisted of PBMCs or a T cell subset sorted from them (not recorded which). The CDR3 DNA reads as TGTGCCAGCAGTGCCCGGGGGGATTTCTATGGCTACACCTTC. Its translation: CASSARGDFYGYTF.